Sequencing of this T cell receptor (beta chain) was carried out in a study of T cell responses to AZD1222 COVID-19 vaccine. The assay was immunoSEQ multiplex PCR, and TCRdb's table has in-frame clones only and misses some. The sample has around 270,000 clones, 94% seen once; the top ten hold less than 0.6%. This receptor was taken from an adult who received the AZD1222 COVID-19 vaccine. The sequencing used peripheral blood, collected 28 days after the second AZD1222 dose.

CDR3 in DNA: TGTGCCAGCGGAGTCGGGACAGAACGAGGGAATGAGCAGTTCTTC. Translated: CASGVGTERGNEQFF. The genes are TRBV2 and TRBJ2-1; 7 positions match TRBD1. CDR3 length: 15 amino acids. Germline V gives CDR1 SNHLY, CDR2 FYNNEI. Losses at the gene ends were 8 bases for V and 7 bases for J; bases not matched to a gene: 14.